This T cell receptor beta chain was sequenced for a study of human T cells and chemical hapten exposure. Library construction involved attaching unique molecular identifiers to individual cDNA molecules, which allowed quantitative, reproducible TCR counting. TCRdb processed the RACE reads anew with MiXCR; each CDR3 protein has one entry. In the table there are over 100,000 distinct CDR3 sequences, approximately 9.5% of which are singletons. In its sample, this clonotype was seen many times. Germline V gene lookup returns CDR1 SGHTA and CDR2 FQGNSA. Between the trimmed V and J ends, which lost 1 base and 5 bases, there was a span of 14 bases. The CDR3 loop spans 15 amino acids. Time point of the sample: healthy volunteer bleed at 2 weeks. Unfractionated whole blood served as the source for total RNA extraction.

This sequence joins TRBV7-2 and TRBJ2-5; D is perhaps TRBD1 or TRBD2 (5 bases each). The sample comprised whole blood. The source of this sequence is a male donor in good health. Some clones in this sample may be carry-over from other donors' samples. Written as DNA, the CDR3 is TGTGCCAGCAGCTTAGTGACTCGCTGGGGGGAGACCCAGTACTTC. This sequence encodes CASSLVTRWGETQYF.